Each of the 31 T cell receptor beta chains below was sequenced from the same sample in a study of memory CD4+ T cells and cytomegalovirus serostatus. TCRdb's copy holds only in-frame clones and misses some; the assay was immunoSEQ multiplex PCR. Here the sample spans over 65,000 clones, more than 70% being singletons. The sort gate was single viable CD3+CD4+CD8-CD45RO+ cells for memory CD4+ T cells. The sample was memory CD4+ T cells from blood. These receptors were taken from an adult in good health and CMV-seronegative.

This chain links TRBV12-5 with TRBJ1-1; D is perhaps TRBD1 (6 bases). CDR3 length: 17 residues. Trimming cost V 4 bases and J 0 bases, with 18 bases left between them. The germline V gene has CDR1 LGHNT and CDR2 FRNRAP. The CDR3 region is CASGSSYQDSMNTEAFF. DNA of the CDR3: TGTGCTAGTGGTTCGTCTTATCAGGACAGCATGAACACTGAAGCTTTCTTT.

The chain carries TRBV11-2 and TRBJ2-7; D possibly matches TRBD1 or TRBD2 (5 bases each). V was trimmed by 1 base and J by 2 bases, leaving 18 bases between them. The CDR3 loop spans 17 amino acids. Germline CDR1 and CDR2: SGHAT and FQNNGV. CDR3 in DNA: TGTGCCAGCAGCTTAGCTCGGGACCGATTGGGGACCTACGAGCAGTACTTC. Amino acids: CASSLARDRLGTYEQYF.

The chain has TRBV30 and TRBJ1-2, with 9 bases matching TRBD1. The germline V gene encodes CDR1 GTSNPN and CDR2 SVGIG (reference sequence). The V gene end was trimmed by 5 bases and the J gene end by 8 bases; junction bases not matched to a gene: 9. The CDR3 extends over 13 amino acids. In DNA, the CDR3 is TGTGCCTGGGTACGGGACAGGGCGGGGGGCTACACCTTC. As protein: CAWVRDRAGGYTF.

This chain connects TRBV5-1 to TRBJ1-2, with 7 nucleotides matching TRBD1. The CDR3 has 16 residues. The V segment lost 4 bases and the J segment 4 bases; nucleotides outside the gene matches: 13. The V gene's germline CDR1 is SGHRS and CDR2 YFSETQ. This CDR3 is CASSPAGTVISYGYTF. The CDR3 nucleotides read TGCGCCAGCAGCCCCGCTGGGACAGTTATCTCCTATGGCTACACCTTC.

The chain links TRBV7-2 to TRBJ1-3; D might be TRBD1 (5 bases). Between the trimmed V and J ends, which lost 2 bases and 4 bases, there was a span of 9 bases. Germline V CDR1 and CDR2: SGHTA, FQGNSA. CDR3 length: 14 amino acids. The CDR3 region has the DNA TGTGCCAGCAGCTTAAATGGGGGGGGAAACACCATATATTTT. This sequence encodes CASSLNGGGNTIYF.

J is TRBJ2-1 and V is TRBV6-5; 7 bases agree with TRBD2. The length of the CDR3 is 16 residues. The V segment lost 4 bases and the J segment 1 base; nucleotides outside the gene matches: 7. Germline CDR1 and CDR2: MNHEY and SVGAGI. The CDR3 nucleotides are TGTGCCAGCAGTTCCCCGAGGCGGGGGTCCTACAATGAGCAGTTCTTC. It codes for CASSSPRRGSYNEQFF.

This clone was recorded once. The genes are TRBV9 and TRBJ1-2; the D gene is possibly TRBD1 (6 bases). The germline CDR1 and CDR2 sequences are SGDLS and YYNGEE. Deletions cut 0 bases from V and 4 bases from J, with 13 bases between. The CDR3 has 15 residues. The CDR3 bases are TGTGCCAGCAGCGTAGGGGGGACACCGACCTATGGCTACACCTTC. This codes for CASSVGGTPTYGYTF.

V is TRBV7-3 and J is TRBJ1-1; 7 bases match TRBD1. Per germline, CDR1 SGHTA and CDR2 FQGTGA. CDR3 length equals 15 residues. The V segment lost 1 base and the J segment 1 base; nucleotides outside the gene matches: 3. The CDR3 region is CASSLKEGANTEAFF. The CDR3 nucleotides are TGTGCCAGCAGCTTAAAAGAGGGGGCGAACACTGAAGCTTTCTTT. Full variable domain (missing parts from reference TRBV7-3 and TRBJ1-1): GAGVSQTPSNKVTEKGKYVELRCDPISGHTALYWYRQSLGQGPEFLIYFQGTGAADDSGLPNDRFFAVRPEGSVSTLKIQRTERGDSAVYLCASSLKEGANTEAFFGQGTRLTVV.

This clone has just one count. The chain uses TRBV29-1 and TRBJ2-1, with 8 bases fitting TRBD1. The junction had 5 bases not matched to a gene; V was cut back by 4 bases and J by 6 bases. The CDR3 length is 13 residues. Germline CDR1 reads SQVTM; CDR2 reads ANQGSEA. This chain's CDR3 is CSVAPTGANEQFF. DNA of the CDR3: TGCAGCGTTGCACCGACAGGGGCCAATGAGCAGTTCTTC.

The CDR3 reads CASNEAGQGSNYGYTF. In DNA, the CDR3 is TGTGCCAGCAATGAAGCCGGGCAGGGATCTAACTATGGCTACACCTTC. V is TRBV28 and J is TRBJ1-2, with a tentative D call TRBD1 (5 bases). In germline, CDR1 is MDHEN, CDR2 SYDVKM. This CDR3 comprises 16 residues. The V end lost 7 bases, the J end lost 0 bases, and 18 bases lay between the germline ends.

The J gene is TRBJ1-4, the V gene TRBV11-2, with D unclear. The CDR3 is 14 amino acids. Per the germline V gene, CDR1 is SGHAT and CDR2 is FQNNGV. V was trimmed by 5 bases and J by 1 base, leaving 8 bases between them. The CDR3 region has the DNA TGTGCCAGCAGCCCGGTGCAAACTAATGAAAAACTGTTTTTT. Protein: CASSPVQTNEKLFF.

CDR3 coding DNA: TGCGCCAGCAGTGAGTCGGGACAGTTTGGTGAAAAACTGTTTTTT. Its translation is CASSESGQFGEKLFF. The genes are TRBV10-1 and TRBJ1-4, with 7 bases matching TRBD1. The length of the CDR3 is 15 residues. The V segment lost 0 bases and the J segment 7 bases; nucleotides outside the gene matches: 5. The V gene's germline CDR1 is WNHNN and CDR2 SYGVQD (reference sequence).

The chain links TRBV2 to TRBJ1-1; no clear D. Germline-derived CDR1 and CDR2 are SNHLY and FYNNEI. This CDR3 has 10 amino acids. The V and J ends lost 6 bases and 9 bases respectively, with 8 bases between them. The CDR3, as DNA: TGTGCCAGCAGGACCGCACAAGCTTTCTTT. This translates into CASRTAQAFF.

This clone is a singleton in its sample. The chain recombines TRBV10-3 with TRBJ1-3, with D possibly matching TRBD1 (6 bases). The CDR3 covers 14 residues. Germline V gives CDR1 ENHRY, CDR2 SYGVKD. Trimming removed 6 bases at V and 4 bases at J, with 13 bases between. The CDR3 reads CAISNREGGNTIYF. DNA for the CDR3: TGTGCCATCAGCAACAGGGAAGGAGGAAACACCATATATTTT.

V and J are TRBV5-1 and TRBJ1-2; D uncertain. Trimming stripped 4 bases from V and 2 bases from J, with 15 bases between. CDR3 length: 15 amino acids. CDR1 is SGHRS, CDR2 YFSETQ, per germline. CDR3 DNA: TGCGCCAGCAGCCAAGGGTCGCTAGTCAACTATGGCTACACCTTC. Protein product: CASSQGSLVNYGYTF.

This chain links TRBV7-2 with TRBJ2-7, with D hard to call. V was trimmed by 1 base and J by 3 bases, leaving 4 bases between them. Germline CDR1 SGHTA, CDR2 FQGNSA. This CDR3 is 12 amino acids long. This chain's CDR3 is CASSLGFYEQYF. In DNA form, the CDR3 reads TGTGCCAGCAGCTTAGGATTCTACGAGCAGTACTTC. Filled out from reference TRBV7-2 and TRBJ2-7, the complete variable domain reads GAGVSQSPSNKVTEKGKDVELRCDPISGHTALYWYRQSLGQGLEFLIYFQGNSAPDKSGLPSDRFSAERTGGSVSTLTIQRTQQEDSAVYLCASSLGFYEQYFGPGTRLTVT.

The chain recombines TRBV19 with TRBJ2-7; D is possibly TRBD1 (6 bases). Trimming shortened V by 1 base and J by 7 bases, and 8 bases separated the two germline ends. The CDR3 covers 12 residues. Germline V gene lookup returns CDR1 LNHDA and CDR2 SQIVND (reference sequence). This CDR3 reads CASSIGGGEQYF. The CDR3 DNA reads TGTGCCAGTAGTATAGGAGGGGGAGAGCAGTACTTC.

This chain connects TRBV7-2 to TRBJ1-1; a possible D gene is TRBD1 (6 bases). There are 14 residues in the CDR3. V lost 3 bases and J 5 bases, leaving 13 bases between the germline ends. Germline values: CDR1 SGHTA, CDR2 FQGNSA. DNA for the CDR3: TGTGCCAGCAGCTTTCGGGGGGCGGGTACTGAAGCTTTCTTT. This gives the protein CASSFRGAGTEAFF.

The chain's CDR3 is CASSLERDSPLHF. The CDR3 nucleotides are TGTGCCAGCAGCTTGGAGAGGGATTCACCCCTCCACTTT. The rearrangement links TRBV5-6 to TRBJ1-6; D is undetermined. This CDR3 is built from 13 residues. Between the trimmed V and J ends, which lost 0 bases and 8 bases, there was a span of 6 bases. The germline CDR1 and CDR2 sequences are SGHDT and YYEEEE.

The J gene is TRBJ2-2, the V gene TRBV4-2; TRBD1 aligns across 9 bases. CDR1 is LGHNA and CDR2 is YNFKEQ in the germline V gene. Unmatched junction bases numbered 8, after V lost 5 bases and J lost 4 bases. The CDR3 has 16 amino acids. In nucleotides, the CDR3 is TGTGCCAGCAGCACGCGACAGGGGGACGGCACCGGGGAGCTGTTTTTT. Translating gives CASSTRQGDGTGELFF.

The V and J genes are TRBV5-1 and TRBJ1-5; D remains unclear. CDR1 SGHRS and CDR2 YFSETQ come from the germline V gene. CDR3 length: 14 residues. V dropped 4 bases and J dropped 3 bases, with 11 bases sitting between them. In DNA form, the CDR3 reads TGCGCCAGCAGCCCCGATCAGATCAATCAGCCCCAGCATTTT. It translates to CASSPDQINQPQHF.

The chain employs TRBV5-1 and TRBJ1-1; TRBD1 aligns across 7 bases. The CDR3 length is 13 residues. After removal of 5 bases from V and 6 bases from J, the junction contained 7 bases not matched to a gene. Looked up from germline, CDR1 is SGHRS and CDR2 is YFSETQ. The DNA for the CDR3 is TGCGCCAGCAGTCAAGACAGGGTCCCTGAAGCTTTCTTT. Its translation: CASSQDRVPEAFF.

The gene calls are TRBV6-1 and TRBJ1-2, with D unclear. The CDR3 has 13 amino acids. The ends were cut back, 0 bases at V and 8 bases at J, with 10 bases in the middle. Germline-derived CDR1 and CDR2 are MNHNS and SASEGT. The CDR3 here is CASSEAQRTGYTF. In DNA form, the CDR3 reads TGTGCCAGCAGTGAAGCACAGCGCACCGGCTACACCTTC.

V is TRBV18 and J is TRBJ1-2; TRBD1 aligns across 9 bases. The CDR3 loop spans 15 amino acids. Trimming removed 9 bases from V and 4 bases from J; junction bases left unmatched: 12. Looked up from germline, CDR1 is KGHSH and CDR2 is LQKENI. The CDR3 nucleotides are TGTGCCAGTTTAAACCGGGACAGGGTTGGCTATGGCTACACCTTC. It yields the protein CASLNRDRVGYGYTF.

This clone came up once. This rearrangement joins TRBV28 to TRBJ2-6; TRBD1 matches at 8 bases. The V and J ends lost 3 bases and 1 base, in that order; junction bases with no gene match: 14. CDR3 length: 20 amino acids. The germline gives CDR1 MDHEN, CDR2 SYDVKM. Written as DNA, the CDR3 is TGTGCCAGCAGTTTTTATACCGGACAGGGAAGAAATTCTGGGGCCAACGTCCTGACTTTC. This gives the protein CASSFYTGQGRNSGANVLTF.

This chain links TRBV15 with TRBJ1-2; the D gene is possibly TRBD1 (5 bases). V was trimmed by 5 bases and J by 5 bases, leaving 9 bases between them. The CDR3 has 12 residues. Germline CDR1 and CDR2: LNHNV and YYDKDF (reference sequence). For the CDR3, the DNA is TGTGCCACCAGCCCAGGGCCTTATGGCTACACCTTC. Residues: CATSPGPYGYTF.

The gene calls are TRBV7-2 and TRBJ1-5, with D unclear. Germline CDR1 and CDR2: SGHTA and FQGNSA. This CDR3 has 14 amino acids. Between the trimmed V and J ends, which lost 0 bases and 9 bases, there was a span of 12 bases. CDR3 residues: CASSLALSEGPQHF. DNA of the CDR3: TGTGCCAGCAGCTTAGCGCTGTCGGAGGGGCCCCAGCATTTT.

CDR3 amino acids: CASSLGTGGEQYF. The CDR3 DNA reads TGCGCCAGCAGCTTAGGGACAGGGGGAGAGCAGTACTTC. V is TRBV5-1 and J is TRBJ2-7, with TRBD1 matching 11 bases. CDR3 length equals 13 residues. V was pared by 2 bases and J by 7 bases, with 2 bases of the junction left unmatched. Germline CDR1 SGHRS, CDR2 YFSETQ. Based on the CDR3 plus reference TRBV5-1 and TRBJ2-7, the full variable domain is KAGVTQTPRYLIKTRGQQVTLSCSPISGHRSVSWYQQTPGQGLQFLFEYFSETQRNKGNFPGRFSGRQFSNSRSEMNVSTLELGDSALYLCASSLGTGGEQYFGPGTRLTVT.

This CDR3 reads CASSPGPVYGYTF. The CDR3 DNA reads as TGTGCCAGCAGCCCGGGACCGGTCTATGGCTACACCTTC. The chain is built from TRBV5-8 and TRBJ1-2; D perhaps matches TRBD1 (5 bases). V lost 4 bases, J lost 4 bases, and 11 bases lay in between. Germline CDR1 reads SGHTS; CDR2 reads YDEGEE. The CDR3 sequence is 13 residues long.

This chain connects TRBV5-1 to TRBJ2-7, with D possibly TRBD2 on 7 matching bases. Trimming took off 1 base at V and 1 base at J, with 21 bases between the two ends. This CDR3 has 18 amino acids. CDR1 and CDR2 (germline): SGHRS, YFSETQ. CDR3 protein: CASSLRGATETRSYEQYF. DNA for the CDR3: TGCGCCAGCAGCTTGCGGGGGGCCACTGAAACTAGGTCCTACGAGCAGTACTTC. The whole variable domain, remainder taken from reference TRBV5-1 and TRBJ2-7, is KAGVTQTPRYLIKTRGQQVTLSCSPISGHRSVSWYQQTPGQGLQFLFEYFSETQRNKGNFPGRFSGRQFSNSRSEMNVSTLELGDSALYLCASSLRGATETRSYEQYFGPGTRLTVT.

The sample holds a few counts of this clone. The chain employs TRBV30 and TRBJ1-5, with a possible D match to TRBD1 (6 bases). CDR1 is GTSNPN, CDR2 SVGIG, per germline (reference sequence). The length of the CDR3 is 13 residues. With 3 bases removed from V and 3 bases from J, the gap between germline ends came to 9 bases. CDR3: CAWSRDNNQPQHF. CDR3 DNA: TGTGCCTGGAGCCGGGACAACAATCAGCCCCAGCATTTT. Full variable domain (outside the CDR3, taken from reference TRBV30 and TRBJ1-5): SQTIHQWPATLVQPVGSPLSLECTVEGTSNPNLYWYRQAAGRGLQLLFYSVGIGQISSEVPQNLSASRPQDRQFILSSKKLLLSDSGFYLCAWSRDNNQPQHFGDGTRLSIL.